Listed below are T cell receptor beta chains from one sample, sequenced in a study of blood T cells in healthy people across ages. TCRdb fed the 5' RACE reads into MiXCR, producing one record per CDR3 protein. Here the sample spans roughly 1.4 million distinct CDR3 sequences, roughly 59% being singletons. The sequenced sample was blood. These receptors originate from a man in his late teens or twenties in good health. Each CDR3 is given with its conserved first and last residue. The D gene is left open where the match is weak. Clone size is shown for a subset of rows, as once, few, many or a class of expanded clone.

-,12,TRBJ2-3,TRBV29-1,-,TGCAGCGTCGACGGTCACGCAGATACGCAGTATTTT,CSVDGHADTQYF
-,16,TRBJ1-2,TRBV20-1,TRBD1,TGCAGTGCTAAGGACTCCGGGACAGGGGTAACGGGCGGCTACACCTTC,CSAKDSGTGVTGGYTF
-,15,TRBJ1-6,TRBV12-3/TRBV12-4,-,TGTGCCAGCAGCCTCGGGAGAGGGATTAGTTCACCCCTCCACTTT,CASSLGRGISSPLHF
-,15,TRBJ1-1,TRBV7-2,-,TGTGCCAGCAGCTTAGGTACAGGGACGCGCACTGAAGCTTTCTTT,CASSLGTGTRTEAFF
-,14,TRBJ1-4,TRBV12-3/TRBV12-4,-,TGTGCCAGCAGTTTGGGACGGCTTAATGAAAAACTGTTTTTT,CASSLGRLNEKLFF
few,11,TRBJ1-1,TRBV28,-,TGTGCCAGCAGTTTAGGGGCTAAGGCTTTCTTT,CASSLGAKAFF
-,12,TRBJ1-2,TRBV25-1,TRBD1,TGTGCCAGCGAGGACAGGGGCTATGGCTACACCTTC,CASEDRGYGYTF
-,14,TRBJ2-1,TRBV30,TRBD1,TGTGCCTGGAGACGGGACAGGGTGTACAATGAGCAGTTCTTC,CAWRRDRVYNEQFF
-,14,TRBJ2-7,TRBV27,-,TGTGCCAGCAGGGATCAGGGTATTCCCTACGAGCAGTACTTC,CASRDQGIPYEQYF
-,14,TRBJ2-1,TRBV3-1,-,TGTGCCAGCAGCCAAGATCCGGGGTGGAATGAGCAGTTCTTC,CASSQDPGWNEQFF
-,12,TRBJ2-1,TRBV29-1,-,TGCAGCCCCACAGGGTTCTGGAATGAGCAGTTCTTC,CSPTGFWNEQFF
-,17,TRBJ2-5,TRBV5-1,-,TGCGCCAGCAGCTTGAGTGGATCTGCGGAGGGCCAAGAGACCCAGTACTTC,CASSLSGSAEGQETQYF
-,13,TRBJ1-2,TRBV2,TRBD1,TGTGCCAGCACACGAGGACAGGACTATGGCTACACCTTC,CASTRGQDYGYTF
-,11,TRBJ2-3,TRBV5-1,-,TGCGCCAGCTTCGATACAGATACGCAGTATTTT,CASFDTDTQYF
-,12,TRBJ2-3,TRBV27,-,TGTGCCAGCAGTCCTACTAACAGGGAGCAGTATTTT,CASSPTNREQYF
-,19,TRBJ2-6,TRBV9,-,TGTGCCAGCAGCGTAGCAGGGCAGGGTTTAAGCTCTGGGGCCAACGTCCTGACTTTC,CASSVAGQGLSSGANVLTF
-,13,TRBJ1-4,TRBV20-1,TRBD1,TGCAGTGCTACAGGGGGCGGGAGTGAAAAACTGTTTTTT,CSATGGGSEKLFF
-,19,TRBJ2-3,TRBV5-1,TRBD2,TGCGCCAGCAGCAGGGACGGGACTAGCGGGGCCCTGGGCACAGATACGCAGTATTTT,CASSRDGTSGALGTDTQYF
few,14,TRBJ2-2,TRBV12-3/TRBV12-4,-,TGTGCCAGCAGTGGACAGATGAACGCCGGGGAGCTGTTTTTT,CASSGQMNAGELFF
-,15,TRBJ2-1,TRBV11-2,TRBD2,TGTGCCAGCATTAGGGCGGGAGGGGCCGTAGGTGAGCAGTTCTTC,CASIRAGGAVGEQFF
few,14,TRBJ2-4,TRBV6-2/TRBV6-3,TRBD1,TGTGCCACCTACCCGGGGACAGCACAAAACATTCAGTACTTC,CATYPGTAQNIQYF
-,15,TRBJ2-1,TRBV29-1,-,TGCAGCGTTGGGGGAAGGACAAAAATGGAGAATGAGCAGTTCTTC,CSVGGRTKMENEQFF
-,14,TRBJ2-7,TRBV10-1,-,TGCGCCAGCAGTGGAGTTGAGGGGCGTAACGAGCAGTACTTC,CASSGVEGRNEQYF
few,18,TRBJ2-4,TRBV6-1,TRBD1,TGTGCCAGCAGCCCTGGGGACAGCTTTCCCCCTTCCAAAAACATTCAGTACTTC,CASSPGDSFPPSKNIQYF
once,15,TRBJ2-7,TRBV11-2,TRBD1,TGTGCCAGCAGATCGGACAGGGCATTGTCCTACGAGCAGTACTTC,CASRSDRALSYEQYF
many,13,TRBJ2-7,TRBV7-9,TRBD1,TGTGCCAGCAGCTTCGACAGGGTCTACGAGCAGTACTTC,CASSFDRVYEQYF
-,16,TRBJ2-3,TRBV4-3,-,TGCGCCAGCAGCCAAGATTGGGAGCAACCCGGAGATACGCAGTATTTT,CASSQDWEQPGDTQYF
-,14,TRBJ1-2,TRBV28,-,TGTGCCAGCAGTTTAGGCATTTTAGGCTATGGCTACACCTTC,CASSLGILGYGYTF
-,16,TRBJ2-3,TRBV20-1,TRBD2,TGCAGTGTCACACAAGTGGGGCTAGCGGGCATAGATACGCAGTATTTT,CSVTQVGLAGIDTQYF
-,15,TRBJ1-6,TRBV12-3/TRBV12-4,-,TGTGCCAGCAGTTCCGACTGGGCCGATAATTCACCCCTCCACTTT,CASSSDWADNSPLHF
-,15,TRBJ2-7,TRBV6-6,-,TGTGCCAGCAGTTACGGTGGGAGTTCCTACAATGAGCAGTACTTC,CASSYGGSSYNEQYF
-,14,TRBJ2-7,TRBV4-1,-,TGCGCCAGCAGCCAAGAGTCAGACAACTACGAGCAGTACTTC,CASSQESDNYEQYF
few,15,TRBJ2-7,TRBV9,-,TGTGCCAGCAGCGTAGATGCCTTAAACTCCTACGAGCAGTACTTC,CASSVDALNSYEQYF
once,13,TRBJ1-2,TRBV7-6,-,TGTGCCAGCAGCGGGTTGGATGGTTATGGCTACACCTTC,CASSGLDGYGYTF
-,15,TRBJ2-5,TRBV3-1,-,TGTGCCAGCAGCCCTGTCGGGCCCACCCAAGGGACCCAGTACTTC,CASSPVGPTQGTQYF
-,15,TRBJ2-3,TRBV20-1,-,TGCAGTGCTAATGGGCAGCAAGCTAGCACAGATACGCAGTATTTT,CSANGQQASTDTQYF
-,17,TRBJ2-1,TRBV5-1,TRBD2,TGCGCCAGCAGCACCCGCCTAGCGGGAGGGTTAGTCAATGAGCAGTTCTTC,CASSTRLAGGLVNEQFF
-,17,TRBJ1-2,TRBV12-3/TRBV12-4,TRBD1,TGTGCCAGCAGTTTAGCGCGGGGACAGGTAGAGAACTATGGCTACACCTTC,CASSLARGQVENYGYTF
-,14,TRBJ2-1,TRBV6-1,-,TGTGCCAGCGATCTTGCGAGCTCCTACAATGAGCAGTTCTTC,CASDLASSYNEQFF
once,20,TRBJ2-3,TRBV28,-,TGTGCCAGCAACCCCACGGACAGCCTAGGTAAAAGGGCCGACACAGATACGCAGTATTTT,CASNPTDSLGKRADTDTQYF
-,12,TRBJ1-2,TRBV4-3,-,TGCGCCAGCAGCCAATCTAGCTATGGCTACACCTTC,CASSQSSYGYTF
-,13,TRBJ2-2,TRBV5-1,-,TGCGCCAGCAGCTCCACCCCCTCCGGGGAGCTGTTTTTT,CASSSTPSGELFF
-,18,TRBJ1-4,TRBV6-1,TRBD1,TGTGCCAGCAGTCCCGGGACAGGGGGCCCCGCAACTAATGAAAAACTGTTTTTT,CASSPGTGGPATNEKLFF
-,13,TRBJ2-7,TRBV24-1,-,TGTGCGCAGGTTCGCAGGCGCTCCTACGAGCAGTACTTC,CAQVRRRSYEQYF
-,14,TRBJ2-1,TRBV29-1,TRBD2,TGCAGCCTTGATAGCGGGAGGGGTCGGGATGAGCAGTTCTTC,CSLDSGRGRDEQFF
-,15,TRBJ1-1,TRBV6-2/TRBV6-3,TRBD1,TGTGCCAGCAGTTATCTGGGACAGGGGAGAGTTGAAGCTTTCTTT,CASSYLGQGRVEAFF
-,15,TRBJ2-7,TRBV20-1,TRBD2,TGCAGTGCTAGAGGCGAGGGAGGGCTGTCCTACGAGCAGTACTTC,CSARGEGGLSYEQYF